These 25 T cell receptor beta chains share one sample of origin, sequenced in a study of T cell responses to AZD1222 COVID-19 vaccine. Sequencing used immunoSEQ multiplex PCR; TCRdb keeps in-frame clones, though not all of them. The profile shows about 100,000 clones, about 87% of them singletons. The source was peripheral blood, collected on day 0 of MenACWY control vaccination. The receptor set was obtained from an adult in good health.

CDR3 in amino acids: CASSSNRAHGYTF. In nucleotides, the CDR3 is TGTGCCAGCAGTTCCAACAGGGCCCATGGCTACACCTTC. This chain uses TRBV6-2 or TRBV6-3 with TRBJ1-2; perhaps TRBD1 as D (6 bases). Trimming shortened V by 4 bases and J by 6 bases, and 12 bases separated the two germline ends. The CDR3 runs to 13 residues. The germline V gene has CDR1 MNHEY and CDR2 SVGEGT.

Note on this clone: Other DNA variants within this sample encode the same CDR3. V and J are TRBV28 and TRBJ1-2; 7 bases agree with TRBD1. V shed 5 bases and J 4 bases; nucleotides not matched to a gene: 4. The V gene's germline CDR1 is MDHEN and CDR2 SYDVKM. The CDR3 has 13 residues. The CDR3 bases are TGTGCCAGCAGTCCCGGACAGGTCTATGGCTACACCTTC. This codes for CASSPGQVYGYTF.

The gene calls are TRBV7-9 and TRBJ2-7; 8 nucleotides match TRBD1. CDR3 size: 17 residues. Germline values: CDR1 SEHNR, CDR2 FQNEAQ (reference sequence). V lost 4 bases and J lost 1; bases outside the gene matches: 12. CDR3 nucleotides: TGTGCCAGCAGCTCTAGGGACAGACAGGGGATTTCCTACGAGCAGTACTTC. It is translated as CASSSRDRQGISYEQYF.

The CDR3 loop is CATSRDSRGPGNTIYF. The DNA of the CDR3 is TGTGCCACCAGCAGAGACAGCAGGGGGCCCGGAAACACCATATATTTT. This chain links TRBV15 with TRBJ1-3; 8 nucleotides agree with TRBD1. The germline gives CDR1 LNHNV, CDR2 YYDKDF (reference sequence). The CDR3 loop spans 16 amino acids. The V gene end was trimmed by 0 bases and the J gene end by 4 bases; junction bases not matched to a gene: 5.

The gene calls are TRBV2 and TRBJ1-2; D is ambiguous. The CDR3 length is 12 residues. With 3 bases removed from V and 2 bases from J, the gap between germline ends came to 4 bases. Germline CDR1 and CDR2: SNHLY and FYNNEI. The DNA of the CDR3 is TGTGCCAGCAGTGATAACAACTATGGCTACACCTTC. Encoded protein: CASSDNNYGYTF. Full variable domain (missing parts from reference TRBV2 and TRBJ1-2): EPEVTQTPSHQVTQMGQEVILRCVPISNHLYFYWYRQILGQKVEFLVSFYNNEISEKSEIFDDQFSVERPDGSNFTLKIRSTKLEDSAMYFCASSDNNYGYTFGSGTRLTVV.

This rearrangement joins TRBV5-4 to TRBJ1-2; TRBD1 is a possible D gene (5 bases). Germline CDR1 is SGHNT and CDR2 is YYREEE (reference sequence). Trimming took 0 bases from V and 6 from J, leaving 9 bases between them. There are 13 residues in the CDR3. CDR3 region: CASSLETADGYTF. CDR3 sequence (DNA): TGTGCCAGCAGCTTGGAGACAGCTGATGGCTACACCTTC.

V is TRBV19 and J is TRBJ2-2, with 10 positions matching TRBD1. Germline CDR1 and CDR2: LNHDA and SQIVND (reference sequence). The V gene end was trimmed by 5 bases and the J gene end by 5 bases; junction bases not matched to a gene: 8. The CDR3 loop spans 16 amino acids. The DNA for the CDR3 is TGTGCCAGTAGTCGAAGTCCGGGACAGGGGACCGGGGAGCTGTTTTTT. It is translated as CASSRSPGQGTGELFF.

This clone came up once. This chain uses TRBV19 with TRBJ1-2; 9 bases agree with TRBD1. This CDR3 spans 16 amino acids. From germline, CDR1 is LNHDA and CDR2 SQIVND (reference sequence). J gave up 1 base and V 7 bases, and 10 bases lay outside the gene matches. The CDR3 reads CASTLRGDRVNYGYTF. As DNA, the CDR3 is TGTGCCAGTACCCTAAGGGGGGACAGGGTTAACTATGGCTACACCTTC.

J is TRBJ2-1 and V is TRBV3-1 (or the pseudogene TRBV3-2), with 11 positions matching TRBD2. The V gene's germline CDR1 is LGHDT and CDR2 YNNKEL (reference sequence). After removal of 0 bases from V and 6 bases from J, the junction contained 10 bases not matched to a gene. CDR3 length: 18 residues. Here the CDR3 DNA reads TGTGCCAGCAGCCAAGAGGGTGGGACTAGCGGCCCCACCAATGAGCAGTTCTTC. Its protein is CASSQEGGTSGPTNEQFF.

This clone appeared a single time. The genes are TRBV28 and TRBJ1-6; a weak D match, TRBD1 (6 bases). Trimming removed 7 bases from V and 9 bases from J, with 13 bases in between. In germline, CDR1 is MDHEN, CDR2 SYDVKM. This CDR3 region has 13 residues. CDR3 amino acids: CASTRQVGSPLHF. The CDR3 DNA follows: TGTGCCAGCACCAGACAGGTCGGTTCACCCCTCCACTTT.

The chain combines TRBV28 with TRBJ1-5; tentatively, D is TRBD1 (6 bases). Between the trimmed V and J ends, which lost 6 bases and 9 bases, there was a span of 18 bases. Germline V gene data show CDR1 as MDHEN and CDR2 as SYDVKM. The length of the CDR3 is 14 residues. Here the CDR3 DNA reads TGTGCCAGCAGCCAAGGGGGGCCGATAGGGCCCCAGCATTTT. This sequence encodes CASSQGGPIGPQHF.

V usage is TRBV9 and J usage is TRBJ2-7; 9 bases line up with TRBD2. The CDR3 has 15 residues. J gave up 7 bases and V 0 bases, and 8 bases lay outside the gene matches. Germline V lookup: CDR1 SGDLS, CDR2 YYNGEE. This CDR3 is CASSVDGGRAGEQYF. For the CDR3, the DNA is TGTGCCAGCAGCGTAGACGGCGGGAGGGCCGGGGAGCAGTACTTC.

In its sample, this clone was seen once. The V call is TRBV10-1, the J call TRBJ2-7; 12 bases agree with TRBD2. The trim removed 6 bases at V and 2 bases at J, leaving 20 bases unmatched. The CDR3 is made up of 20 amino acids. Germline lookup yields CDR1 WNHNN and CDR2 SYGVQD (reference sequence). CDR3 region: CASRATTLAGGQQDAYEQYF. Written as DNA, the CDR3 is TGCGCCAGCAGAGCTACTACACTAGCGGGAGGACAACAAGACGCCTACGAGCAGTACTTC.

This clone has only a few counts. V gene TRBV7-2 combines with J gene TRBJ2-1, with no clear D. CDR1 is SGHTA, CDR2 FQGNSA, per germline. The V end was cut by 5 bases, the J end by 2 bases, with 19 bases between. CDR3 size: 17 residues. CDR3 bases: TGTGCCAGCAGCCGTTCTGAGTGGTCTGGGGCCTACAATGAGCAGTTCTTC. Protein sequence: CASSRSEWSGAYNEQFF. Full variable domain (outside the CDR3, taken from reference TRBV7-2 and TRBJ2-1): GAGVSQSPSNKVTEKGKDVELRCDPISGHTALYWYRQSLGQGLEFLIYFQGNSAPDKSGLPSDRFSAERTGGSVSTLTIQRTQQEDSAVYLCASSRSEWSGAYNEQFFGPGTRLTVL.

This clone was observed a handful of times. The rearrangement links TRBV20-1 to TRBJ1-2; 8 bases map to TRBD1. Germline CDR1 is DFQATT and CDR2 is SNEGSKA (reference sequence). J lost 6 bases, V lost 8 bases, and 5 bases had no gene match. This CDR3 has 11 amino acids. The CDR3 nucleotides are TGCAGTCTGCCGACAGGGGATGGCTACACCTTC. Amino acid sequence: CSLPTGDGYTF.

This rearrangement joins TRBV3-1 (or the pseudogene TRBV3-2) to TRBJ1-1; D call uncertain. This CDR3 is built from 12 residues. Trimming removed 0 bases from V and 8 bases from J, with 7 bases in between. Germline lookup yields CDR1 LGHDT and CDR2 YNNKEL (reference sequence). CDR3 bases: TGTGCCAGCAGCCAAGATCACGGGGAAGCTTTCTTT. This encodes CASSQDHGEAFF.

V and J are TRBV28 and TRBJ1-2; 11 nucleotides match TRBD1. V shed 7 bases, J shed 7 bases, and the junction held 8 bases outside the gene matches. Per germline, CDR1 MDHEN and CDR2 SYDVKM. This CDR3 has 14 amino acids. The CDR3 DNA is TGTGCCAGCACCCGAGGACAGGGGGCAGGTGGCTACACCTTC. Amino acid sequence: CASTRGQGAGGYTF.

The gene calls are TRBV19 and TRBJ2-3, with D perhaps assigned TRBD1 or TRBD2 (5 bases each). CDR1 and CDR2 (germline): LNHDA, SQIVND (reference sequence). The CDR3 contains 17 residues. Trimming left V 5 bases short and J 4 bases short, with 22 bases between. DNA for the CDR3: TGTGCCAGTAGTCCCTACAGGAGGCGCCGAATCTCAGATACGCAGTATTTT. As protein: CASSPYRRRRISDTQYF.

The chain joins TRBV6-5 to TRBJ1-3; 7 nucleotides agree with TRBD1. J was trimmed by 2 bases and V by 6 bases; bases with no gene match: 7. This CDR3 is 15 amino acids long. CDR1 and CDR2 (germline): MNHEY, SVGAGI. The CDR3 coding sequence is TGTGCCAGCAGGCGACAGGGAGGGCCTGGAAACACCATATATTTT. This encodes CASRRQGGPGNTIYF.

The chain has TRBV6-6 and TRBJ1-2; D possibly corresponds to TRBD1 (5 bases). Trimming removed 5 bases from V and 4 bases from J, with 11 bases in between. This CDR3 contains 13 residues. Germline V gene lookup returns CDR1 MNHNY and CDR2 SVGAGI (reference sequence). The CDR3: CASSGKGAYGYTF. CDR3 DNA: TGTGCCAGCAGTGGAAAAGGGGCCTATGGCTACACCTTC.

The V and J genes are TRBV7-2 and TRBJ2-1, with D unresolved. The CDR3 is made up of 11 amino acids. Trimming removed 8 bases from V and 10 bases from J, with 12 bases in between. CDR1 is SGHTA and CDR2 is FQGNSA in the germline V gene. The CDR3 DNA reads TGTGCCAGCGGATCCGGGTGGGAGCAGTTCTTC. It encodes CASGSGWEQFF.

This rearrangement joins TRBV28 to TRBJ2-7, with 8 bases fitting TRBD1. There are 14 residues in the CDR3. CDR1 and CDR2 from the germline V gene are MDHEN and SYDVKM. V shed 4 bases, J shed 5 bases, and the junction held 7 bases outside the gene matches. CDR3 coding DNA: TGTGCCAGCAGTTCCCCGGGACAGGTCCACGAGCAGTACTTC. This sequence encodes CASSSPGQVHEQYF.

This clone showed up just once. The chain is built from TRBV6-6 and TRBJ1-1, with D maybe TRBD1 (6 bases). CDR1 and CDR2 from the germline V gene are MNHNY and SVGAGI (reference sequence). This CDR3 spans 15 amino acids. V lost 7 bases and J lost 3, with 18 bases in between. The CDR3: CASNQPGGMDTEAFF. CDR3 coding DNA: TGTGCCAGCAACCAACCCGGGGGCATGGACACTGAAGCTTTCTTT.

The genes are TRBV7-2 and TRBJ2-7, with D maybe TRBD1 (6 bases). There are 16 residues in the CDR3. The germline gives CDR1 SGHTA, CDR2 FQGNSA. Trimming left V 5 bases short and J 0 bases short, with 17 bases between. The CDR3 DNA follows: TGTGCCAGCAGCAGAGGGGGTAGTCTGAGCTCCTACGAGCAGTACTTC. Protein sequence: CASSRGGSLSSYEQYF.

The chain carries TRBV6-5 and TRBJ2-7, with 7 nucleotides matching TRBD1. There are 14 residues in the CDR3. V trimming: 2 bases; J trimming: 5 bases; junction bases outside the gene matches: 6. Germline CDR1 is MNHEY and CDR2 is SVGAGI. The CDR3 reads CASSYPGQTDEQYF. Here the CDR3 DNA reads TGTGCCAGCAGTTACCCGGGACAGACCGACGAGCAGTACTTC.